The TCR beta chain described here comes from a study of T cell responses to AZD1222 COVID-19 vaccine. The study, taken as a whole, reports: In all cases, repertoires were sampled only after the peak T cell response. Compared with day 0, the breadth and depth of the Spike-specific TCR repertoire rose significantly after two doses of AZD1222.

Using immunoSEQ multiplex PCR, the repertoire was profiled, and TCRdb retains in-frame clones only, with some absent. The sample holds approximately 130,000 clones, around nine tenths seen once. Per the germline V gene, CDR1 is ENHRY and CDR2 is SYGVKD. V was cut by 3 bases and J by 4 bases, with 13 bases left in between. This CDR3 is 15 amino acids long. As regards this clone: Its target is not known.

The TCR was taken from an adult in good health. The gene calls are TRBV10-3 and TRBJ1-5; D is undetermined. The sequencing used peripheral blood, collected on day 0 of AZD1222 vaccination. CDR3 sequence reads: CAISDVQDGNQPQHF. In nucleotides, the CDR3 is TGTGCCATCAGTGACGTTCAGGATGGGAATCAGCCCCAGCATTTT.